The clone carrying this TCR beta chain was counted many times. Its specificity is not known. A read error may account for a junction end that differs from germline. This sample was taken from a study of blood T cells in healthy people across ages. Study-wide findings and caveats: Long-lived donors carried more naive CD4+ cells and greater diversity than aged donors. Getting older went along with TCR beta diversity per million T cells dropping roughly linearly.

The CDR3 runs to 15 residues. Germline CDR1 SGHRS, CDR2 YFSETQ. Using a J-beta primer mix together with a sample-barcoded 5' primer, a second PCR was run for roughly 7 to 12 cycles. A template-switch adaptor with 12 random nucleotides tagged each cDNA molecule. TCRdb analysed the 5' RACE reads with MiXCR anew, one entry per CDR3 protein. The sample yields more than 800,000 distinct CDR3 sequences, around 26% seen once. This clonotype was sampled from an elderly woman in good health. The V gene is TRBV5-1, the J gene TRBJ2-3, with D hard to call. Sequencing was performed on blood. The CDR3 here is CACSSTLPSTDTQYF. CDR3 bases: TGCGCCTGCAGCTCTACTTTACCTAGCACAGATACGCAGTATTTT.